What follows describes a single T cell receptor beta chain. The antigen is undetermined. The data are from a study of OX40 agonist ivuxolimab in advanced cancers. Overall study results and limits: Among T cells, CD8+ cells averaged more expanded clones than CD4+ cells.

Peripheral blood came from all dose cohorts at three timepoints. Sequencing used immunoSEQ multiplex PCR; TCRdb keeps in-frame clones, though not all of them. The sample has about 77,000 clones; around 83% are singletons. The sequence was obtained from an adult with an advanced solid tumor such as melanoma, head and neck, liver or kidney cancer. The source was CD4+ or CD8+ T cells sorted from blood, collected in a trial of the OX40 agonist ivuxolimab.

The CDR3 nucleotides are TGTGCCAGTAGTATCTGGGGTCCTCCTAACACTGAAGCTTTCTTT. This sequence encodes CASSIWGPPNTEAFF. The rearrangement joins TRBV19 to TRBJ1-1, with unresolved D. Germline V CDR1 and CDR2: LNHDA, SQIVND (reference sequence). V gave up 3 bases and J gave up 2 bases, with 13 bases separating them. The CDR3 has 15 residues.